This TCR beta chain came from a study of T cell responses to AZD1222 COVID-19 vaccine. Study results and limitations: The study sampled repertoires only after the peak T cell response. Once two AZD1222 doses were given, Spike-specific TCR breadth and depth went up. At baseline, seropositivity was found in only a handful of AZD1222 recipients.

TCRdb's table, derived via immunoSEQ multiplex PCR, lists solely in-frame clones and lacks some. The sample shows 100,000 to 150,000 clones, 88% of them seen only once. Germline CDR1 is MNHEY and CDR2 is SVGAGI. The CDR3 is 14 amino acids. Trimming removed 7 bases from V and 0 bases from J; junction bases left unmatched: 3. For this clone: Its matching antigen is unknown.

Sequencing was performed on peripheral blood, taken on day 0 of AZD1222 vaccination. The genes are TRBV6-5 and TRBJ1-1; 9 nucleotides line up with TRBD1. This sequence was found in an adult in good health. This CDR3 is CASNWDRVNTEAFF. The CDR3 coding sequence is TGTGCCAGCAATTGGGACAGGGTGAACACTGAAGCTTTCTTT.